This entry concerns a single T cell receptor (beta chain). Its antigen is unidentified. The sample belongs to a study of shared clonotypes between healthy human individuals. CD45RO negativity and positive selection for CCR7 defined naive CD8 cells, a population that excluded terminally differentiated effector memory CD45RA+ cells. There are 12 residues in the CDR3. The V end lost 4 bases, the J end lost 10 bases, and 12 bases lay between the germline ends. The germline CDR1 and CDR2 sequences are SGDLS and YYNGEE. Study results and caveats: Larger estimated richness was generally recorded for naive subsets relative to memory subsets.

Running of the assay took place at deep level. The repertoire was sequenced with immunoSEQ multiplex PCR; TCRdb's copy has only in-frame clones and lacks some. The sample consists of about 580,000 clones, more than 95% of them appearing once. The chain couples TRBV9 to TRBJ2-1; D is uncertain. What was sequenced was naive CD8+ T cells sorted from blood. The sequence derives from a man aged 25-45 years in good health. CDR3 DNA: TGTGCCAGCAGCTCCAGCTCCCTCGAGCAGTTCTTC. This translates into CASSSSSLEQFF.